The following is a T cell receptor (beta chain) sequence with its context. These data come from a study of technical replicates of blood from several donors. Repertoires were generated with immunoSEQ multiplex PCR, while TCRdb's copy carries only in-frame clones and drops some. The profile shows roughly 80,000 clones, approximately 94% of them singletons. The CDR3 is 12 amino acids. CDR1 is MDHEN, CDR2 SYDVKM, per germline. Trimming took 6 bases from V and 4 from J, leaving 9 bases between them. Sequences were obtained from T cells isolated from PBMCs. This chain joins TRBV28 and TRBJ1-1; D remains ambiguous. This sequence was found in a human donor in good health. The CDR3: CASSRRSTEAFF. The CDR3 DNA follows: TGTGCCAGCAGCAGGAGGAGCACTGAAGCTTTCTTT.